This entry features one T cell receptor beta chain sequence. As yet, its antigen is unknown. The data are from a study of blood T cells in healthy people across ages. Healthy Caucasians from Russia aged roughly 6 to 95 served as donors. Overall study findings and caveats: Higher diversity, along with more naive CD4+ cells, distinguished long-lived donors from aged donors. In older individuals, TCR beta diversity per million T cells was lower, falling roughly linearly with age. Naive T cell percentage strongly correlated with TCR beta diversity.

Then a second PCR, running roughly 7 to 11 cycles, was carried out with a sample-barcoded 5' primer and a J-beta primer mix. Each CDR3 protein is one row after TCRdb ran MiXCR on the 5' RACE reads. The repertoire holds under 2,000,000 distinct CDR3 sequences, with about 50% as singletons. This clonotype originated in a woman aged 40-49 years in good health. Source material: blood.

The CDR3: CASILGQGGKAQHF. The DNA of the CDR3 is TGTGCCAGCATCTTGGGACAGGGAGGAAAGGCCCAGCATTTT. The chain has TRBV6-6 and TRBJ1-5; 9 bases fit TRBD1. V gave up 7 bases and J gave up 11 bases; unmatched junction bases: 12. The germline CDR1 and CDR2 sequences are MNHNY and SVGAGI (reference sequence). The CDR3 runs 14 residues.